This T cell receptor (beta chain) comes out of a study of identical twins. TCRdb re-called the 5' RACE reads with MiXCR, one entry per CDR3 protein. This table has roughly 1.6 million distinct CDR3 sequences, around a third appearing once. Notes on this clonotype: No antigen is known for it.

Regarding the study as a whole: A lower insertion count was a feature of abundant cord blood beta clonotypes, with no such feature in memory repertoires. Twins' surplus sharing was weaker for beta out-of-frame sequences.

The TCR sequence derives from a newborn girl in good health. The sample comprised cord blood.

In DNA, the CDR3 is TGTGCCACCAGTGATTTCGCCTATGGCTACACCTTC. This codes for CATSDFAYGYTF. V gene TRBV24-1 combines with J gene TRBJ1-2; no reliable D call. Germline values: CDR1 KGHDR, CDR2 SFDVKD. This CDR3 has 12 residues. V lost 1 base, J lost 4 bases, and 3 bases lay in between.